Presented here are 25 T cell receptor beta chains from one specimen sequenced in a study of OX40 agonist ivuxolimab in advanced cancers. Repertoires were generated with immunoSEQ multiplex PCR, while TCRdb's copy carries only in-frame clones and drops some. The sample has about 59,000 clones, around 93% seen once. Sequenced material: CD4+ or CD8+ T cells sorted from blood, taken in a trial of the OX40 agonist ivuxolimab. The source is an adult with an advanced solid tumor such as melanoma, head and neck, liver or kidney cancer.

The chain links TRBV6-4 to TRBJ2-1; D unclear. V lost 6 bases and J lost 5, with 5 bases in between. The CDR3 has 11 amino acids. Germline lookup yields CDR1 MRHNA and CDR2 SNTAGT. CDR3 bases: TGTGCCAGCAGGTCGAACAATGAGCAGTTCTTC. This translates into CASRSNNEQFF.

The rearrangement uses TRBV27 and TRBJ2-5; 11 bases match TRBD1. This CDR3 comprises 14 residues. From germline, CDR1 is MNHEY and CDR2 SMNVEV (reference sequence). V lost 6 bases to trimming and J lost 4 bases; unmatched junction nucleotides: 4. CDR3 coding DNA: TGTGCCAGCAGCCCAGGGACAGGGGGAGAGACCCAGTACTTC. Translated, it gives CASSPGTGGETQYF.

The gene calls are TRBV30 and TRBJ1-2, with unresolved D. The V and J ends lost 0 bases and 6 bases respectively, with 14 bases between them. CDR3 size: 14 residues. Germline CDR1 reads GTSNPN; CDR2 reads SVGIG (reference sequence). The CDR3 DNA sequence: TGTGCCTGGAGTGTAGCACCCGAATCAGATGGCTACACCTTC. It encodes CAWSVAPESDGYTF.

The rearrangement uses TRBV27 and TRBJ2-7; 11 nucleotides line up with TRBD2. V was clipped by 6 bases and J by 0 bases; unmatched bases: 16. CDR1 MNHEY and CDR2 SMNVEV come from the germline V gene (reference sequence). This CDR3 is built from 19 residues. In DNA form, the CDR3 reads TGTGCCAGCAGATTCTCGGTTGGACGGGGACTAGCGGACTCCTACGAGCAGTACTTC. The encoded protein is CASRFSVGRGLADSYEQYF.

This rearrangement joins TRBV27 to TRBJ2-5, with 8 bases matching TRBD1. The CDR3 loop spans 12 amino acids. V dropped 10 bases and J dropped 2; count of bases not matched to a gene: 3. Germline V lookup: CDR1 MNHEY, CDR2 SMNVEV (reference sequence). For the CDR3, the DNA is TGTGCCACAGGGGACAGGCAAGAGACCCAGTACTTC. It encodes CATGDRQETQYF.

CDR3 loop: CASSQDSTLGYTF. Written as DNA, the CDR3 is TGTGCCAGCAGCCAAGATTCTACTCTTGGCTACACCTTC. The chain carries TRBV14 and TRBJ1-2, with D hard to call. Germline V gene sequence: CDR1 SGHDN, CDR2 FVKESK. The CDR3 consists of 13 residues. Deletions cut 0 bases from V and 7 bases from J, with 9 bases between. Full variable domain (rest looked up from reference TRBV14 and TRBJ1-2): EAGVTQFPSHSVIEKGQTVTLRCDPISGHDNLYWYRRVMGKEIKFLLHFVKESKQDESGMPNNRFLAERTGGTYSTLKVQPAELEDSGVYFCASSQDSTLGYTFGSGTRLTVV.

The chain uses TRBV5-1 and TRBJ1-1; no definite D call. CDR1 SGHRS and CDR2 YFSETQ come from the germline V gene. The V end was cut by 0 bases, the J end by 3 bases, with 12 bases between. The CDR3 has 15 residues. The CDR3 here is CASSLVGIGDTEAFF. The DNA of the CDR3 is TGCGCCAGCAGCTTGGTAGGGATCGGGGACACTGAAGCTTTCTTT.

This sequence joins TRBV4-3 and TRBJ2-2; maybe TRBD2 (6 bases). Trimming took 0 bases from V and 6 from J, leaving 14 bases between them. Germline V lookup: CDR1 LGHNA, CDR2 YSLEER. The CDR3 covers 16 residues. The CDR3 spells CASSQEFPGEAGELFF. The DNA of the CDR3 is TGCGCCAGCAGCCAAGAGTTTCCGGGAGAGGCCGGGGAGCTGTTTTTT.

The J gene is TRBJ1-2, the V gene TRBV9; 9 bases fit TRBD1. The CDR3 spans 15 residues. V was pared by 3 bases and J by 9 bases, with 12 bases of the junction left unmatched. CDR1 SGDLS and CDR2 YYNGEE come from the germline V gene. For the CDR3, the DNA is TGTGCCAGCAGCGGGTCAGGACAGGGGACTTGGAGCTACACCTTC. Translated, it gives CASSGSGQGTWSYTF.

The V and J genes are TRBV6-5 and TRBJ1-6, with D possibly being TRBD1 (6 bases). V shed 6 bases and J shed 7 bases, with 13 bases lying between them. Germline CDR1 and CDR2: MNHEY and SVGAGI. CDR3 length: 14 amino acids. The CDR3 sequence is CASRKTGRNSPLHF. The CDR3 coding sequence is TGTGCCAGCAGGAAAACAGGGAGAAATTCACCCCTCCACTTT.

The chain couples TRBV27 to TRBJ2-6; possible D gene TRBD2, 5 bases. Trimming took 8 bases from V and 4 from J, leaving 12 bases between them. CDR3 size: 14 residues. CDR1 MNHEY and CDR2 SMNVEV come from the germline V gene (reference sequence). The CDR3 reads CASRTGSGANVLTF. CDR3 nucleotides: TGTGCCAGCCGTACGGGGTCGGGGGCCAACGTCCTGACTTTC.

The chain has TRBV4-2 and TRBJ2-7, with D maybe TRBD1 (6 bases). Germline assignment: CDR1 LGHNA and CDR2 YNFKEQ. V lost 6 bases and J 4 bases, leaving 13 bases between the germline ends. The CDR3 is made up of 13 amino acids. In DNA, the CDR3 is TGTGCCAGCAGTTGGGAACAGGGATACGAGCAGTACTTC. Its protein product is CASSWEQGYEQYF.

This chain connects TRBV4-3 to TRBJ2-4, with a possible D match to TRBD2 (6 bases). The CDR3 runs 16 residues. Per germline, CDR1 LGHNA and CDR2 YSLEER. V lost 1 base and J 6 bases, leaving 16 bases between the germline ends. CDR3 amino acids: CASSQGRGRRANIQYF. CDR3 DNA: TGCGCCAGCAGCCAAGGCCGAGGGCGGAGGGCAAACATTCAGTACTTC.

V and J are TRBV29-1 and TRBJ2-1; the D gene is possibly TRBD2 (5 bases). This CDR3 spans 14 amino acids. Per germline, CDR1 SQVTM and CDR2 ANQGSEA. Trimming shortened V by 3 bases and J by 6 bases, and 15 bases separated the two germline ends. CDR3 nucleotides: TGCAGCGTTGATTTGGGAGAAGGATTCAATGAGCAGTTCTTC. Translation gives CSVDLGEGFNEQFF.

The chain links TRBV4-1 to TRBJ2-7, with D perhaps matching TRBD2 (5 bases). The ends were cut back, 5 bases at V and 6 bases at J, with 17 bases in the middle. This CDR3 has 14 residues. CDR1 is MGHRA and CDR2 is YSYEKL in the germline V gene. The CDR3 nucleotides are TGCGCCAGCAGCAATAGCGAAGTTGGAGGCGAGCAGTACTTC. Translated: CASSNSEVGGEQYF.

On this clone: A read error may produce the germline difference seen at one junction end. The V gene is TRBV10-3, the J gene TRBJ2-7, with 9 bases lining up with TRBD2. This CDR3 region has 13 residues. The germline CDR1 and CDR2 sequences are ENHRY and SYGVKD. The CDR3 DNA sequence: TGTGCCATGAGTGGTAGCGGGAGCTACGAGCAGTACTTC. It yields the protein CAMSGSGSYEQYF.

This chain uses TRBV6-6 with TRBJ1-2; the D gene is possibly TRBD1 (6 bases). The germline V gene encodes CDR1 MNHNY and CDR2 SVGAGI (reference sequence). The V end was cut by 2 bases, the J end by 3 bases, with 13 bases between. The CDR3 runs to 15 residues. The CDR3 coding sequence is TGTGCCAGCAGTTACGGGGCAGGGGTAGACTATGGCTACACCTTC. Translated: CASSYGAGVDYGYTF.

This chain links TRBV5-1 with TRBJ1-1; 9 bases map to TRBD1. The germline V gene encodes CDR1 SGHRS and CDR2 YFSETQ. This CDR3 region has 14 residues. The junction had 6 bases not matched to a gene; V was cut back by 4 bases and J by 5 bases. Here the CDR3 reads CASSEQGAGTEAFF. The CDR3 bases are TGCGCCAGCAGCGAACAGGGGGCGGGAACTGAAGCTTTCTTT. Drawing the rest from reference TRBV5-1 and TRBJ1-1, the complete variable domain is KAGVTQTPRYLIKTRGQQVTLSCSPISGHRSVSWYQQTPGQGLQFLFEYFSETQRNKGNFPGRFSGRQFSNSRSEMNVSTLELGDSALYLCASSEQGAGTEAFFGQGTRLTVV.

The chain carries TRBV7-3 and TRBJ2-3; 8 bases align to TRBD2. This CDR3 spans 17 amino acids. The ends lost 0 bases at V and 2 bases at J; junction bases unmatched: 7. Germline V gene sequence: CDR1 SGHTA, CDR2 FQGTGA. CDR3: CASSLTVTSVNTDTQYF. DNA of the CDR3: TGTGCCAGCAGCTTAACTGTGACTAGCGTCAACACAGATACGCAGTATTTT.

The chain employs TRBV7-3 and TRBJ2-3; the D is unclear. In germline, CDR1 is SGHTA, CDR2 FQGTGA. The length of the CDR3 is 15 residues. Trimming took off 5 bases at V and 0 bases at J, with 12 bases between the two ends. CDR3: CASSTQDGSTDTQYF. The DNA for the CDR3 is TGTGCCAGCAGCACCCAAGACGGTAGCACAGATACGCAGTATTTT.

The rearrangement uses TRBV30 and TRBJ2-1, with D perhaps matching TRBD2 (6 bases). The CDR3 has 15 residues. Germline assignment: CDR1 GTSNPN and CDR2 SVGIG (reference sequence). The V and J ends lost 7 bases and 0 bases respectively, with 16 bases between them. The CDR3 reads CALQTSSSSYNEQFF. The CDR3, as DNA: TGTGCCTTACAAACTAGCTCGAGCTCCTACAATGAGCAGTTCTTC.

V and J are TRBV15 and TRBJ2-1; D is unresolved. The germline V gene has CDR1 LNHNV and CDR2 YYDKDF (reference sequence). The CDR3 covers 17 residues. The V gene lost 0 bases and the J gene lost 4 bases, with 16 bases spanning the gap. The CDR3, as DNA: TGTGCCACCAGCAGAGATTGGTCCGCGGCACCTTACAATGAGCAGTTCTTC. As protein: CATSRDWSAAPYNEQFF.

V usage is TRBV6-5 and J usage is TRBJ2-7, with unresolved D. Germline V lookup: CDR1 MNHEY, CDR2 SVGAGI. CDR3 length equals 15 residues. V shed 0 bases and J shed 0 bases, with 9 bases lying between them. In DNA, the CDR3 is TGTGCCAGCAGTTACTCAATTGACGGCTCCTACGAGCAGTACTTC. Encoded protein: CASSYSIDGSYEQYF.

V usage is TRBV27 and J usage is TRBJ2-3, with 9 bases that match TRBD1. CDR1 and CDR2 (germline): MNHEY, SMNVEV (reference sequence). The CDR3 is 13 amino acids. V dropped 4 bases and J dropped 8; count of bases not matched to a gene: 4. For the CDR3, the DNA is TGTGCCAGCAGTTACGCGACAGGGGGTACGCAGTATTTT. It encodes CASSYATGGTQYF.

The chain carries TRBV19 and TRBJ2-7; possible D gene TRBD1, 6 bases. The ends were cut back, 1 base at V and 0 bases at J, with 10 bases in the middle. CDR3 length: 15 residues. Germline assignment: CDR1 LNHDA and CDR2 SQIVND (reference sequence). The chain's CDR3 is CASSIGQGSSYEQYF. The CDR3 DNA reads TGTGCCAGTAGTATAGGTCAGGGGAGCTCCTACGAGCAGTACTTC.